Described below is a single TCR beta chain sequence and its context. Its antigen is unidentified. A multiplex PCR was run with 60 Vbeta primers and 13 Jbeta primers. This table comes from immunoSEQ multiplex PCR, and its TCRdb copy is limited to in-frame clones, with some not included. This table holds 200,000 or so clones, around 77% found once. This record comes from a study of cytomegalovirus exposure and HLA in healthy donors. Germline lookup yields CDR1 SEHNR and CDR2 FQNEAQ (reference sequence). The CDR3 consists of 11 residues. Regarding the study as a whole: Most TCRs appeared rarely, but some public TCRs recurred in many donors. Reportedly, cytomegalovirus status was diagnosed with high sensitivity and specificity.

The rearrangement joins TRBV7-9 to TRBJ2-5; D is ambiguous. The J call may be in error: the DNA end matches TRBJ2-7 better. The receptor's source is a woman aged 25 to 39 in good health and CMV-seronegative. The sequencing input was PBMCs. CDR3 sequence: CASSSLYEQYF. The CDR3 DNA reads TGTGCCAGCAGTTCGCTCTACGAGCAGTACTTC.